This T cell receptor beta chain is drawn from a study of T cells after yellow fever vaccination. Study results and caveats: A large majority of primary-vaccination clones showed up again after the booster (approximately 96% CD4, around 90% CD8).

Each CDR3 protein gets one entry after TCRdb re-called the 5' RACE reads with MiXCR. Among some 670,000 distinct CDR3 sequences listed, 9% to 15% were seen once. This clonotype was seen a few times. Its antigen is not identified. CDR3 size: 16 residues. Germline V gene lookup returns CDR1 SGHTA and CDR2 FQGNSA. Trimming took off 3 bases at V and 0 bases at J, with 15 bases between the two ends. The sample consisted of PBMCs, taken on the day of the yellow fever booster vaccination. The clonotype was recovered from a young man who received the YFV17D yellow fever vaccine. V usage is TRBV7-2 and J usage is TRBJ2-7, with a weak D call TRBD2 (6 bases). In nucleotides, the CDR3 is TGTGCCAGCAGCTTGCAAGCGGGCGCTCACTCCTACGAGCAGTACTTC. Protein product: CASSLQAGAHSYEQYF. Supplemented by reference TRBV7-2 and TRBJ2-7, the full variable domain reads GAGVSQSPSNKVTEKGKDVELRCDPISGHTALYWYRQSLGQGLEFLIYFQGNSAPDKSGLPSDRFSAERTGGSVSTLTIQRTQQEDSAVYLCASSLQAGAHSYEQYFGPGTRLTVT.